This TCR beta chain originates from a study of cytomegalovirus exposure and HLA in healthy donors. Regarding the study as a whole: Presence/absence analysis assumed near-uniform sequencing depth across donors.

This clone appeared a few times. Antigen: not known. V gave up 3 bases and J gave up 1 base; unmatched junction bases: 7. The CDR3 has 16 amino acids. The germline V gene encodes CDR1 LGHNA and CDR2 YSLEER. The PCR was carried out with 60 Vbeta primers and 13 Jbeta primers. Assay: immunoSEQ multiplex PCR; the TCRdb copy retains only in-frame clones and omits some. The profile covers some 110,000 clones, with over 70% appearing a single time and about 8.3% taken by the ten largest. The clonotype comes from a woman between 40 and 50 years old in good health and CMV-seropositive. This rearrangement joins TRBV4-3 to TRBJ1-1; 8 nucleotides line up with TRBD1. Input material: PBMCs. The CDR3 DNA sequence: TGCGCCAGCAGCCAGGACAGGGTCAGTTGGAACACTGAAGCTTTCTTT. Its protein product is CASSQDRVSWNTEAFF.